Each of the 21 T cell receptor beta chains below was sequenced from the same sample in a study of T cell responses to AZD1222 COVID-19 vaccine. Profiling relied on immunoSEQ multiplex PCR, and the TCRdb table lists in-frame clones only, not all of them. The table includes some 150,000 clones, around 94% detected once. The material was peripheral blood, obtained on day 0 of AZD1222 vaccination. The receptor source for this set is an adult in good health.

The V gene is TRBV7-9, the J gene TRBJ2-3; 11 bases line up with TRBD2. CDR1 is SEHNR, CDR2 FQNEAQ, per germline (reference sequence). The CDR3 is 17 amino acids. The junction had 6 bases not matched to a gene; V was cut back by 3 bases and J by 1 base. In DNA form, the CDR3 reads TGTGCCAGCAGCTTTTTAGCGGGGGGGCCGGGCACAGATACGCAGTATTTT. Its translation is CASSFLAGGPGTDTQYF.

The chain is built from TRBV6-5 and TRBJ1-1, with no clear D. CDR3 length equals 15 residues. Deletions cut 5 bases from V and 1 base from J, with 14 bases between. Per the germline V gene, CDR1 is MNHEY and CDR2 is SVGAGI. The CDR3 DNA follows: TGTGCCAGCAGTAGGGCAGGCCGAGGGAACACTGAAGCTTTCTTT. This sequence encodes CASSRAGRGNTEAFF.

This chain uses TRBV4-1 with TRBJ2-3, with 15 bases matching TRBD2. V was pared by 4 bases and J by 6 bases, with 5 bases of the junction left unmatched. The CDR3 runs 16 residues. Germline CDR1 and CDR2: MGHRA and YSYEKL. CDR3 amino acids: CASSPGLAGGRDTQYF. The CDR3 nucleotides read TGCGCCAGCAGCCCCGGACTAGCGGGAGGGAGGGATACGCAGTATTTT.

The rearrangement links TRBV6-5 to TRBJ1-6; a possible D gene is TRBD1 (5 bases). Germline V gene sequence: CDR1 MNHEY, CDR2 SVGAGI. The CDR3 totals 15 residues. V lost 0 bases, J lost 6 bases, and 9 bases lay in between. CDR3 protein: CASSYSNQGNSPLHF. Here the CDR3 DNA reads TGTGCCAGCAGTTACTCGAACCAGGGTAATTCACCCCTCCACTTT.

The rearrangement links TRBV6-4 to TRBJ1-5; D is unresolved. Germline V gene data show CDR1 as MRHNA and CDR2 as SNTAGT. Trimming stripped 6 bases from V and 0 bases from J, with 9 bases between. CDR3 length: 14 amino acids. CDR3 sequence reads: CASSETYSNQPQHF. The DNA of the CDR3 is TGTGCCAGCAGCGAAACGTATAGCAATCAGCCCCAGCATTTT.

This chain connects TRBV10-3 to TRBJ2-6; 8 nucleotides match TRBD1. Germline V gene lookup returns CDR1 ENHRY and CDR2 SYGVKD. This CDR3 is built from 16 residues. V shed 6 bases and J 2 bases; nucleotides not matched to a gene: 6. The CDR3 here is CAISLSQGAGANVLTF. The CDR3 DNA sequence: TGTGCCATCAGCCTCTCACAGGGGGCTGGGGCCAACGTCCTGACTTTC.

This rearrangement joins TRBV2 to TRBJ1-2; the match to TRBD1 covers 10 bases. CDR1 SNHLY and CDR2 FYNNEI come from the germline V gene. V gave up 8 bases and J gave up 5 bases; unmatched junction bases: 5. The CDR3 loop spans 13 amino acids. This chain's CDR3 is CASYRTGGYGYTF. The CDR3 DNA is TGTGCCAGCTACCGGACAGGGGGTTATGGCTACACCTTC.

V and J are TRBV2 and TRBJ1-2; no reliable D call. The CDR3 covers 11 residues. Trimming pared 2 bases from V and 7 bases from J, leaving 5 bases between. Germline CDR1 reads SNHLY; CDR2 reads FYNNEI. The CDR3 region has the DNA TGTGCCAGCAGTGAATTAGGTGGCTACACCTTC. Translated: CASSELGGYTF.

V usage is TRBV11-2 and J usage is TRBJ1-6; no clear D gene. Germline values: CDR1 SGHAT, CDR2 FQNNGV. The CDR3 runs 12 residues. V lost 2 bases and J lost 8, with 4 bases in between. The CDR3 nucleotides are TGTGCCAGCAGCTTACGGTATTCACCCCTCCACTTT. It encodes CASSLRYSPLHF.

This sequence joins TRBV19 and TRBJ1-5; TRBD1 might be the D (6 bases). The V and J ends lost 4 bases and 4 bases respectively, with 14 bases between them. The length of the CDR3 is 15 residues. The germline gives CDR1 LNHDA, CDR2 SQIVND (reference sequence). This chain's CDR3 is CASSKTGGVNQPQHF. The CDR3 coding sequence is TGTGCCAGTAGTAAGACAGGAGGGGTGAATCAGCCCCAGCATTTT.

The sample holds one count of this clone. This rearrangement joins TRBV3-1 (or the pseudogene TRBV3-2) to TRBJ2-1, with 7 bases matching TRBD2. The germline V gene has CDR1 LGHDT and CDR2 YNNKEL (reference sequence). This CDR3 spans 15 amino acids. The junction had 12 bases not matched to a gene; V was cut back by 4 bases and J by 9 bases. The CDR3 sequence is CASSPRDPRGGEQFF. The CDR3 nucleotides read TGTGCCAGCAGCCCCCGGGACCCCCGCGGGGGTGAGCAGTTCTTC.

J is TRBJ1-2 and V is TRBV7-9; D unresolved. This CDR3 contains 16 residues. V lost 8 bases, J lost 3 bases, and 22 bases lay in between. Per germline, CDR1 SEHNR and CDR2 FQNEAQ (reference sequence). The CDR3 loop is CASVQLTPDPHYGYTF. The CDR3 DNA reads TGTGCCAGCGTCCAACTCACCCCGGATCCTCACTATGGCTACACCTTC. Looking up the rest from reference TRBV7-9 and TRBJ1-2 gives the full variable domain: DTGVSQNPRHKITKRGQNVTFRCDPISEHNRLYWYRQTLGQGPEFLTYFQNEAQLEKSRLLSDRFSAERPKGSFSTLEIQRTEQGDSAMYLCASVQLTPDPHYGYTFGSGTRLTVV.

In nucleotides, the CDR3 is TGTGCCAGCAGTTTTTGGGTTGAAAAACTGTTTTTT. Translating it yields CASSFWVEKLFF. The chain links TRBV12-3 or TRBV12-4 to TRBJ1-4; D gene ambiguous. The CDR3 spans 12 residues. V was trimmed by 3 bases and J by 7 bases, leaving 6 bases between them.

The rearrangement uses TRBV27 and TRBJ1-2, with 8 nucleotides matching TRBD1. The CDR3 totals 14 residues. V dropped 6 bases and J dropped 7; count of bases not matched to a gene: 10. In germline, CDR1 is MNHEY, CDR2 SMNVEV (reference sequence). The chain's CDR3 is CASSSGGSEGGYTF. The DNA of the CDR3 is TGTGCCAGCAGCTCAGGGGGCTCTGAGGGTGGCTACACCTTC.

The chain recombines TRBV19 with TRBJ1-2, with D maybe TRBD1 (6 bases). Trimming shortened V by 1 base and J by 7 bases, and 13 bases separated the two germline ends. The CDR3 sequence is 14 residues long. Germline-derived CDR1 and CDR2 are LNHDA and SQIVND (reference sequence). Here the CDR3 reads CASSIGAGVAGYTF. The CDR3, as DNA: TGTGCCAGTAGTATAGGGGCAGGGGTGGCTGGCTACACCTTC.

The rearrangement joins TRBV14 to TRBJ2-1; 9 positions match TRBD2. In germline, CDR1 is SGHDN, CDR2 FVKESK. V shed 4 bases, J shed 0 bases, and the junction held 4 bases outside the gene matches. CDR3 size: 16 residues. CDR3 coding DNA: TGTGCCAGCAGCCTGTTACTAGCGGGCTCCTACAATGAGCAGTTCTTC. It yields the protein CASSLLLAGSYNEQFF.

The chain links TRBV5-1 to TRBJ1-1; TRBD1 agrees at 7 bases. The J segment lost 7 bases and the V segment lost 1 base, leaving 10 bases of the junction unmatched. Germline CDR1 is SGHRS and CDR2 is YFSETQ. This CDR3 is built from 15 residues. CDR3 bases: TGCGCCAGCAGCTTGCCTACAGGGGATGTCGATGAAGCTTTCTTT. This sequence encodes CASSLPTGDVDEAFF. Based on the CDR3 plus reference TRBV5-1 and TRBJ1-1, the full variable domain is KAGVTQTPRYLIKTRGQQVTLSCSPISGHRSVSWYQQTPGQGLQFLFEYFSETQRNKGNFPGRFSGRQFSNSRSEMNVSTLELGDSALYLCASSLPTGDVDEAFFGQGTRLTVV.

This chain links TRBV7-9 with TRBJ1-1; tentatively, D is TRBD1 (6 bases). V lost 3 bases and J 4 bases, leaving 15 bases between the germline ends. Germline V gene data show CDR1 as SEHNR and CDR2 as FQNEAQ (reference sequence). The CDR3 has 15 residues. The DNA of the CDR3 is TGTGCCAGCAGCTTCCATACGGGGGCGGGCACTGAAGCTTTCTTT. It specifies CASSFHTGAGTEAFF.

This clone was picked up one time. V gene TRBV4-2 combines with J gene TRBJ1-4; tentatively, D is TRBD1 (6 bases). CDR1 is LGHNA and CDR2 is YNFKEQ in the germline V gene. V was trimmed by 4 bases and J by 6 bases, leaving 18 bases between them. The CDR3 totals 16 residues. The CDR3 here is CASSPRGQEWDEKLFF. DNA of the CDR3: TGTGCCAGCAGCCCTAGGGGACAAGAATGGGATGAAAAACTGTTTTTT.

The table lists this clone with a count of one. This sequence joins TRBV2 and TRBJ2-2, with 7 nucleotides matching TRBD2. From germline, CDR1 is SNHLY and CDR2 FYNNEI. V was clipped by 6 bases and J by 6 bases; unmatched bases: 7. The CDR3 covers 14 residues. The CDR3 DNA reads TGTGCCAGCAGGAGGACTAGGTCCGCCGGGGAGCTGTTTTTT. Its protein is CASRRTRSAGELFF.

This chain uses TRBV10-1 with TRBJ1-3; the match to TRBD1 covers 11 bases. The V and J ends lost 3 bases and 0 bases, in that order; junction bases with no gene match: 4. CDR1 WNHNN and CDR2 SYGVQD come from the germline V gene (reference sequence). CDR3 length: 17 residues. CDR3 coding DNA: TGCGCCAGCAGTGACGGACAGGGGGCCAACTCTGGAAACACCATATATTTT. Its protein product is CASSDGQGANSGNTIYF.